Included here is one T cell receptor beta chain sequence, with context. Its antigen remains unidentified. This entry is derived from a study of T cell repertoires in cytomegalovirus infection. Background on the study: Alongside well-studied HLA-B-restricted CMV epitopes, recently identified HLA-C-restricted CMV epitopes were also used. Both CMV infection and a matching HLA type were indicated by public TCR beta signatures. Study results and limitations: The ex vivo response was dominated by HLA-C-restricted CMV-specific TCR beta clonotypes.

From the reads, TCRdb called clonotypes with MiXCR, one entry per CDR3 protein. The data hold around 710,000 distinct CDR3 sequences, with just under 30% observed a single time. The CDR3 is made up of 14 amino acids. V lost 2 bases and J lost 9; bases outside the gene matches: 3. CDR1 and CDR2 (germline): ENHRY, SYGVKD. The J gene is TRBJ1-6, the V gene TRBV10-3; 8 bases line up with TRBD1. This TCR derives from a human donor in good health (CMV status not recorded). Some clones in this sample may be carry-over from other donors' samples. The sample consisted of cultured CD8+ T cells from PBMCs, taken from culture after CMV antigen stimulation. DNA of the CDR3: TGTGCCATCAGTGAGGGGACAGGTACTTCACCCCTCCACTTT. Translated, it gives CAISEGTGTSPLHF.